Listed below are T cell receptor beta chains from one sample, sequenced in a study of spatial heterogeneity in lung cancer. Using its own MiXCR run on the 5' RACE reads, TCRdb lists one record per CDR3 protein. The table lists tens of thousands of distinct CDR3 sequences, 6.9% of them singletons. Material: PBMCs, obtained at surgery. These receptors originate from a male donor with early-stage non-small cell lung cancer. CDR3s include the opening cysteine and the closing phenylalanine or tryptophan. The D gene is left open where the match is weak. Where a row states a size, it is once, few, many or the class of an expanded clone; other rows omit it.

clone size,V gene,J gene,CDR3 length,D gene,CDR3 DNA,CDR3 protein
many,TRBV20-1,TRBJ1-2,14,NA,TGCAGTGCTAGAGAAGTGACAGCGCTCTATGGCTACACCTTC,CSAREVTALYGYTF
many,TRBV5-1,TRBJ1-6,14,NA,TGCGCCAGCAGGGGGGGAAAAAATAATTCACCCCTCCACTTT,CASRGGKNNSPLHF
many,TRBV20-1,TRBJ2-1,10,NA,TGCAGTGCTAGAGACTTTGAGCAGTTCTTC,CSARDFEQFF
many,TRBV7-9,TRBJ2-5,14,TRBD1,TGTGCCAGCAGTTCTAACAGGGGCCAAGAGACCCAGTACTTC,CASSSNRGQETQYF
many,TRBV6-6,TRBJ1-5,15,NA,TGTGCCAGCAGTACCAGGGGTTGGGGGGATCAGCCCCAGCATTTT,CASSTRGWGDQPQHF
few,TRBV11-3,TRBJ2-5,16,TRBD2,TGTGCCAGCAGCCCAGGGACTAGCGGGTCTCAAGAGACCCAGTACTTC,CASSPGTSGSQETQYF
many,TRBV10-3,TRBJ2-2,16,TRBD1,TGTGCCATCAGTGACTTTGACAGGGGAAACCCCGGGGAGCTGTTTTTT,CAISDFDRGNPGELFF
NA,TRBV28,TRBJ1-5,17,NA,TGTGCCAGCAGTTTTTATCCCCAGGGTTCGGGCAATCAGCCCCAGCATTTT,CASSFYPQGSGNQPQHF
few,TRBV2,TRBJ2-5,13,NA,TGTGCCAGCAGTGCAACAGGGAGGGAGACCCAGTACTTC,CASSATGRETQYF
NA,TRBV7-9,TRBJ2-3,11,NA,TGTGCCAGCGGAGGGGCAGATACGCAGTATTTT,CASGGADTQYF
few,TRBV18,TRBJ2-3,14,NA,TGTGCCAGCTCACCACCGGTAGCCACAGATACGCAGTATTTT,CASSPPVATDTQYF
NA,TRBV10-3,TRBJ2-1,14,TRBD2,TGTGCCACCGGACTAGCGGGGGAGTACAATGAGCAGTTCTTC,CATGLAGEYNEQFF
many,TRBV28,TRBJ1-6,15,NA,TGTGCCAGCAGACAGGGAAGCTCCTATAATTCACCCCTCCACTTT,CASRQGSSYNSPLHF
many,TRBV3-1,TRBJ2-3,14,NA,TGTGCCAGCAGCCGCGGGGCCGCGGCGGATACGCAGTATTTT,CASSRGAAADTQYF